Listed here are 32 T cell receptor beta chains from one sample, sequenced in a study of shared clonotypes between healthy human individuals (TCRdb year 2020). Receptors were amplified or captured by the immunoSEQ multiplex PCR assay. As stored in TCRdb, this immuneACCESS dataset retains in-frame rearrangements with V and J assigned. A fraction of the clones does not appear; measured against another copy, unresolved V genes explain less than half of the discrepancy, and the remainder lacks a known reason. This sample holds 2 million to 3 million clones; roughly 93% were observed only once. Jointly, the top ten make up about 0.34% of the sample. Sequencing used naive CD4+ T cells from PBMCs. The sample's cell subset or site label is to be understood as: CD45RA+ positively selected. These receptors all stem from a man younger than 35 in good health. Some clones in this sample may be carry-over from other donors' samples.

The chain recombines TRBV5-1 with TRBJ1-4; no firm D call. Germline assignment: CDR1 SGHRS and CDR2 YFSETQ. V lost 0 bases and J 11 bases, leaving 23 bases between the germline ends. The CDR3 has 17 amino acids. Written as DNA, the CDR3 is TGCGCCAGCAGCTTGGCGGGAAGGCCGGAAAGGAGTAGGAAACTGTTTTTT. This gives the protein CASSLAGRPERSRKLFF.

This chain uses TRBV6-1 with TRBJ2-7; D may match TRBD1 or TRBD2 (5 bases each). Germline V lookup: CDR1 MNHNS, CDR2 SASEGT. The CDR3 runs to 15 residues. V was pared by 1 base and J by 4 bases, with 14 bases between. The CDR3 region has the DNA TGTGCCAGCAGTGAAGTCGGGACGGAGTCTTACGAGCAGTACTTC. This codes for CASSEVGTESYEQYF.

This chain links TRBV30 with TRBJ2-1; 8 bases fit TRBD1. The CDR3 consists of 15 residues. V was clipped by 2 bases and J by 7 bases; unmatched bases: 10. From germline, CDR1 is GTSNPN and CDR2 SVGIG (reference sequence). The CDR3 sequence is CAWSRAGGRRNEQFF. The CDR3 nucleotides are TGTGCCTGGAGTCGGGCAGGGGGCCGTAGGAATGAGCAGTTCTTC.

In DNA form, the CDR3 reads TGTGCCAGCACCACTAGCGGGAGTATCTACGAGCAGTACTTC. This translates into CASTTSGSIYEQYF. This chain joins TRBV28 and TRBJ2-7; 11 bases are a match to TRBD2. J was trimmed by 3 bases and V by 7 bases; bases with no gene match: 5. Germline-derived CDR1 and CDR2 are MDHEN and SYDVKM. The CDR3 extends over 14 amino acids. Full variable domain (rest looked up from reference TRBV28 and TRBJ2-7): DVKVTQSSRYLVKRTGEKVFLECVQDMDHENMFWYRQDPGLGLRLIYFSYDVKMKEKGDIPEGYSVSREKKERFSLILESASTNQTSMYLCASTTSGSIYEQYFGPGTRLTVT.

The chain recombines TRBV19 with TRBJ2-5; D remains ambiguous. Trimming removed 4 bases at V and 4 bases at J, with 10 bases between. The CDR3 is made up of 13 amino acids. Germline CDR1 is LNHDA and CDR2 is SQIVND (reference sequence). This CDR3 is CASSKGWGETQYF. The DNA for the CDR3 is TGTGCCAGTAGTAAAGGGTGGGGAGAGACCCAGTACTTC.

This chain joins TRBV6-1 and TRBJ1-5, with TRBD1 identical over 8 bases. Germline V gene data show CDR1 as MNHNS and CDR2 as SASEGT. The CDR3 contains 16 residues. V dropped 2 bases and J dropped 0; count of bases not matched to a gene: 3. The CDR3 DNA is TGTGCCAGCAGTGAAAGGACAGGGTATAGCAATCAGCCCCAGCATTTT. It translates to CASSERTGYSNQPQHF.

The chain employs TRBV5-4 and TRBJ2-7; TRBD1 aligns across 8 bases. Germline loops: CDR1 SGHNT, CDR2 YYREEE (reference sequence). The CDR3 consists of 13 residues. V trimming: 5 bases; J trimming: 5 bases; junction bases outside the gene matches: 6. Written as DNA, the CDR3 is TGTGCCAGCAGTCTACAGGGGGGCCACGAGCAGTACTTC. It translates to CASSLQGGHEQYF.

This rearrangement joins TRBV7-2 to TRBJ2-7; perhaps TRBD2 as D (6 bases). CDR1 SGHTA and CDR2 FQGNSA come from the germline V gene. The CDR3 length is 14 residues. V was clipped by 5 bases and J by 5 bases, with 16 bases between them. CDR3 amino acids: CASSLGGRNNEQYF. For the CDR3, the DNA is TGTGCCAGCAGCCTCGGAGGGCGCAACAACGAGCAGTACTTC.

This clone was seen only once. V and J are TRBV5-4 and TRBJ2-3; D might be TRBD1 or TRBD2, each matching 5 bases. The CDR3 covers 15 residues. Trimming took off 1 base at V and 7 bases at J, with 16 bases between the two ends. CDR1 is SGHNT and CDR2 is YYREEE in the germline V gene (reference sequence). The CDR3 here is CASSLLSVGGNTQYF. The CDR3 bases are TGTGCCAGCAGCTTGTTGTCAGTTGGGGGAAATACGCAGTATTTT.

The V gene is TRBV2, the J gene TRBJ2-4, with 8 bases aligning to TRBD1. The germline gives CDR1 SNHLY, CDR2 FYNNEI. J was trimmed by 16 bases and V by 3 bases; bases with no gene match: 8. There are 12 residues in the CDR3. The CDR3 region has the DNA TGTGCCAGCAGTGACGGGACAGGTCACATTTACTTC. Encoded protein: CASSDGTGHIYF.

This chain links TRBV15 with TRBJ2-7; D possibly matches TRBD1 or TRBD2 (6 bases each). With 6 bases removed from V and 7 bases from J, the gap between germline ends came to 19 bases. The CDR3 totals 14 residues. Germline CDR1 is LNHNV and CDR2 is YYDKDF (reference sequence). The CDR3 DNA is TGTGCCACCAGATTTCCGGGGGCAGGGCCGGAGCAGTACTTC. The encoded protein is CATRFPGAGPEQYF.

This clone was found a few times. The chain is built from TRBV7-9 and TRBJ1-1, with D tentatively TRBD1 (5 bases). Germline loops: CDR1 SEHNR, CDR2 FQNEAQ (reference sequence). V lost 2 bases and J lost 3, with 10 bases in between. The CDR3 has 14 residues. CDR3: CASSLPGWDTEAFF. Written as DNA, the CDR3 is TGTGCCAGCAGCTTACCAGGGTGGGACACTGAAGCTTTCTTT.

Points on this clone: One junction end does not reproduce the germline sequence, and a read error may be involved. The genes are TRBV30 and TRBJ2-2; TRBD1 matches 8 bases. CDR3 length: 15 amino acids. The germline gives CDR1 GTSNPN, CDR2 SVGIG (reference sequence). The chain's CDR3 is CSATGGRTDTGELFF. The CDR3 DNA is TGCTCCGCTACAGGGGGACGGACGGACACCGGGGAGCTGTTTTTT.

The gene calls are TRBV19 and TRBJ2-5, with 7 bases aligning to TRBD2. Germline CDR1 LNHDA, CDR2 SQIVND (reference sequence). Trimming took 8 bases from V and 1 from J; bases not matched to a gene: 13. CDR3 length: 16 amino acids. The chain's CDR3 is CASSPWGGSAQETQYF. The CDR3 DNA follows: TGTGCCAGTTCCCCCTGGGGGGGTTCGGCCCAAGAGACCCAGTACTTC.

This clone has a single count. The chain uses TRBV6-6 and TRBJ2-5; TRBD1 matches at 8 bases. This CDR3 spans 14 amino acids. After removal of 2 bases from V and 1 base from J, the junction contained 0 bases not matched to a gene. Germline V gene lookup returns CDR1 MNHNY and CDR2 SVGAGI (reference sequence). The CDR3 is CASSYGTGQETQYF. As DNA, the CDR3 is TGTGCCAGCAGTTACGGGACAGGCCAAGAGACCCAGTACTTC.

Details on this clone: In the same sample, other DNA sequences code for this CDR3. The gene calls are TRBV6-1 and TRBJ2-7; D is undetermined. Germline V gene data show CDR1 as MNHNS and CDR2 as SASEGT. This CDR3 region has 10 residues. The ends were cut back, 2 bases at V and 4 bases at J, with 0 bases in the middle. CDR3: CASSEYEQYF. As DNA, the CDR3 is TGTGCCAGCAGTGAATACGAGCAGTACTTC.

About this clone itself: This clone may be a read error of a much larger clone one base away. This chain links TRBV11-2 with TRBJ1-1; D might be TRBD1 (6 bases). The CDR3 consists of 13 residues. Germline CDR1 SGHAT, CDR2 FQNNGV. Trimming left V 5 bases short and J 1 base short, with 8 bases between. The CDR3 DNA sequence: TGTGCCAGCAGCATACAGGGGAACACTGAAGCTTTCTTT. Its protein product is CASSIQGNTEAFF. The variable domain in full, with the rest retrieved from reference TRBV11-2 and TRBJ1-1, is EAGVAQSPRYKIIEKRQSVAFWCNPISGHATLYWYQQILGQGPKLLIQFQNNGVVDDSQLPKDRFSAERLKGVDSTLKIQPAKLEDSAVYLCASSIQGNTEAFFGQGTRLTVV.

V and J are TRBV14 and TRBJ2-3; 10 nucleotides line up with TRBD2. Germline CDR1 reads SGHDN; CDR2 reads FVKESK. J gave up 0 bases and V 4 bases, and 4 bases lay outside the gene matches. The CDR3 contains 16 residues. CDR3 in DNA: TGTGCCAGCAGCCCTCGACTAGCGGGTAGCACAGATACGCAGTATTTT. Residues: CASSPRLAGSTDTQYF.

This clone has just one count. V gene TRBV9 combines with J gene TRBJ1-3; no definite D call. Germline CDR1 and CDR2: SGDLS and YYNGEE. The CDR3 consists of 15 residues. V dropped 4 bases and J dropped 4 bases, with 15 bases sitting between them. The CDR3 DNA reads TGTGCCAGCAGCCCCCTGGGCAGCTTCGGAAACACCATATATTTT. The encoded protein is CASSPLGSFGNTIYF.

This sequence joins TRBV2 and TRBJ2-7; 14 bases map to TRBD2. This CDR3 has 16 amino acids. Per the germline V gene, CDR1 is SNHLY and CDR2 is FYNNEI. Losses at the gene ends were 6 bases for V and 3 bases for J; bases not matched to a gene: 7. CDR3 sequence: CASRGGTSGSGYEQYF. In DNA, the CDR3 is TGTGCCAGCAGGGGGGGGACTAGCGGGAGTGGCTACGAGCAGTACTTC.

CDR3 residues: CASSYSSINEKLFF. The CDR3 DNA is TGTGCCAGCAGTTACTCGAGCATTAATGAAAAACTGTTTTTT. This chain links TRBV6-5 with TRBJ1-4; D remains ambiguous. Germline lookup yields CDR1 MNHEY and CDR2 SVGAGI. The CDR3 spans 14 residues. Trimming took 0 bases from V and 4 from J, leaving 6 bases between them.

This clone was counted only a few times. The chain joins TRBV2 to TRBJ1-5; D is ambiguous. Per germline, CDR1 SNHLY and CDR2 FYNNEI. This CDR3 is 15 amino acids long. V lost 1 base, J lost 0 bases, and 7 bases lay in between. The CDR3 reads CASSEDILSNQPQHF. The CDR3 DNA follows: TGTGCCAGCAGTGAAGACATACTTAGCAATCAGCCCCAGCATTTT.

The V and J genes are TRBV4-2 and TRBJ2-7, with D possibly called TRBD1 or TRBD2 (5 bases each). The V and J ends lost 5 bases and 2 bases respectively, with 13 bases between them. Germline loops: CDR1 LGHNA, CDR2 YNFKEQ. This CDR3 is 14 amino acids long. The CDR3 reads CASSTRDGTYEQYF. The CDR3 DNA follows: TGTGCCAGCAGCACCCGGGACGGTACCTACGAGCAGTACTTC.

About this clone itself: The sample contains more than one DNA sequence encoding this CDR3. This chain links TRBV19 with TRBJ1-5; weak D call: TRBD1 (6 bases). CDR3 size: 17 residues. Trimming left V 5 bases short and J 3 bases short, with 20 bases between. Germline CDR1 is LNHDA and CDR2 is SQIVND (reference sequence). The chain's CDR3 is CASSGGAGLLSNQPQHF. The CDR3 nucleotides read TGTGCCAGTAGTGGGGGGGCAGGGCTGCTATCCAATCAGCCCCAGCATTTT.

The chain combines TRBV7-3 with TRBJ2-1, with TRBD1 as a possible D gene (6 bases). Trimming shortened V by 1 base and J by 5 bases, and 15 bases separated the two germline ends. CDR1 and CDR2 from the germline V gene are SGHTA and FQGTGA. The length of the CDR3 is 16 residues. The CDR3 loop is CASSLIGGQGDNEQFF. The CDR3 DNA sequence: TGTGCCAGCAGCTTAATAGGGGGTCAGGGCGACAATGAGCAGTTCTTC.

The CDR3 reads CASSLGPAREQYF. The CDR3 region has the DNA TGCGCCAGCAGCTTGGGGCCAGCTCGGGAGCAGTACTTC. The chain couples TRBV5-1 to TRBJ2-7; D remains unclear. Germline-derived CDR1 and CDR2 are SGHRS and YFSETQ. Trimming removed 0 bases at V and 7 bases at J, with 11 bases between. This CDR3 region has 13 residues.

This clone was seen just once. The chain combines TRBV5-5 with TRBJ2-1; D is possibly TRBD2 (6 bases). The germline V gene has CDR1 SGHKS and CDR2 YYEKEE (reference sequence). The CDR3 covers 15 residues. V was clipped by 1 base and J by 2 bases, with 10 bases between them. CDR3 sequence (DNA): TGTGCCAGCAGCTTGAACGGGAGCCCCTACAATGAGCAGTTCTTC. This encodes CASSLNGSPYNEQFF. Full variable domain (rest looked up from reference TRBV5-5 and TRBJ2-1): DAGVTQSPTHLIKTRGQQVTLRCSPISGHKSVSWYQQVLGQGPQFIFQYYEKEERGRGNFPDRFSARQFPNYSSELNVNALLLGDSALYLCASSLNGSPYNEQFFGPGTRLTVL.

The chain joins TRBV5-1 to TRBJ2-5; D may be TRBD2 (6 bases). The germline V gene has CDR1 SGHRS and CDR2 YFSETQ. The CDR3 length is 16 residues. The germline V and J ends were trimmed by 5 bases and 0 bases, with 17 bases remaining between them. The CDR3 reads CASRYRDSQYQETQYF. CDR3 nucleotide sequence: TGCGCCAGCAGATATCGGGACTCCCAGTACCAAGAGACCCAGTACTTC.

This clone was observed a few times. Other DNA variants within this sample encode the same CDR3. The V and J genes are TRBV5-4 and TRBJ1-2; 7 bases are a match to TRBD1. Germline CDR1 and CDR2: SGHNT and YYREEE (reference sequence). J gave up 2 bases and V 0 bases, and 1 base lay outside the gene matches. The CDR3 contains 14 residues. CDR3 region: CASSLDRGNYGYTF. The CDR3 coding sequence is TGTGCCAGCAGCTTGGACAGGGGCAACTATGGCTACACCTTC.

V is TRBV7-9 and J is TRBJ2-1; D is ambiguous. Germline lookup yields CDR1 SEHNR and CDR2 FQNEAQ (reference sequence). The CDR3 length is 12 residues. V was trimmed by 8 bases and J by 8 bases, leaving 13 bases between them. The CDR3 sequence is CASSRSGDEQFF. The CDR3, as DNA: TGTGCCAGCTCCCGCTCGGGTGATGAGCAGTTCTTC.

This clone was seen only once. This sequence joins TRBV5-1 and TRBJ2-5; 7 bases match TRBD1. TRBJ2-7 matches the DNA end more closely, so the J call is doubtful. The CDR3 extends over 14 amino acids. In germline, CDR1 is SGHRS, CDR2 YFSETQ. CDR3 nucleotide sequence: TGCGCCAGCAGCTTGGGACAGGGCCCCTACGAGCAGTACTTC. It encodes CASSLGQGPYEQYF.

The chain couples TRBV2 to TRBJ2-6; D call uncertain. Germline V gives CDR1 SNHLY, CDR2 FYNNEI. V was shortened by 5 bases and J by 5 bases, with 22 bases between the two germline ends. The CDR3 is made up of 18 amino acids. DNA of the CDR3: TGTGCCAGCAGTCGGCTAACTTACCGATACAGTCGGGCCAACGTCCTGACTTTC. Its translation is CASSRLTYRYSRANVLTF.